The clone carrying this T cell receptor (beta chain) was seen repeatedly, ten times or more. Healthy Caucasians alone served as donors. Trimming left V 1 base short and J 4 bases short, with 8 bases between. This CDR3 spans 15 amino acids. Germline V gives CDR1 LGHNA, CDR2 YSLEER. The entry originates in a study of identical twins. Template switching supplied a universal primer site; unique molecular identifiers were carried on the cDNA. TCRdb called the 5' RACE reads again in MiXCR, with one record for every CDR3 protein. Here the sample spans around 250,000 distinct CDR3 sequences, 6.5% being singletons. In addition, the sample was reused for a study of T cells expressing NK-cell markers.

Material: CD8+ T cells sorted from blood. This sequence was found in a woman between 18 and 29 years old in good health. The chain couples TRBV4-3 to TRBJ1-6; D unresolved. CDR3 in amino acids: CASSQAPYYNSPLHF. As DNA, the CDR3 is TGCGCCAGCAGCCAAGCACCATATTATAATTCACCCCTCCACTTT.